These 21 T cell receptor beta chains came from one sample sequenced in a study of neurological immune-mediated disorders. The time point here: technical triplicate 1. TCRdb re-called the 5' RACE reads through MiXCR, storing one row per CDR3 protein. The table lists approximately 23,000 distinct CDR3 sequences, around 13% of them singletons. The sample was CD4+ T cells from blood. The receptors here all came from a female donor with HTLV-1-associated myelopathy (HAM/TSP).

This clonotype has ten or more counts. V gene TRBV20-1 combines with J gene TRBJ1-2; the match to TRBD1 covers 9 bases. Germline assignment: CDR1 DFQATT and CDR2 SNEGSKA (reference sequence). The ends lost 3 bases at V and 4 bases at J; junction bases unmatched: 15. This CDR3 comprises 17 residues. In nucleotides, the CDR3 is TGCAGTGCTAGTCCGTCTTCAGGGACAGGGTCCTTCTATGGCTACACCTTC. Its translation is CSASPSSGTGSFYGYTF.

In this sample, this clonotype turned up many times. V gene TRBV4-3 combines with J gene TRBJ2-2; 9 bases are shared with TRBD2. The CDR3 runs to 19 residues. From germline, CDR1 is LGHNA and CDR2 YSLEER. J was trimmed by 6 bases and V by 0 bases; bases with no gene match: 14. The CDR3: CASSQDYLAGGPRAGELFF. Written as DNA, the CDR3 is TGCGCCAGCAGCCAAGATTACTTGGCGGGGGGGCCGAGGGCCGGGGAGCTGTTTTTT.

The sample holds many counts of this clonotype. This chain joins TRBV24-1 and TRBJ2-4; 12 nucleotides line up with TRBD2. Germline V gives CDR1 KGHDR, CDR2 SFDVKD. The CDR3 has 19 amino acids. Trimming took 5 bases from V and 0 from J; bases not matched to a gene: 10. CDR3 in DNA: TGTGCCACCAGTGTCCCGGGACTAGCGGGTCCCGTAGCCAAAAACATTCAGTACTTC. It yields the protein CATSVPGLAGPVAKNIQYF.

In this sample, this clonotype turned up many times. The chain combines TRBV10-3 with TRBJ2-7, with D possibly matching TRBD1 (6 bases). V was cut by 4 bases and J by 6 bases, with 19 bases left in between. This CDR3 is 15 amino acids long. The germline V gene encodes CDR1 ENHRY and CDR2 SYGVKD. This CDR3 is CAISGQDRGKSEQYF. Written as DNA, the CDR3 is TGTGCCATCAGTGGTCAGGACAGAGGGAAATCCGAGCAGTACTTC.

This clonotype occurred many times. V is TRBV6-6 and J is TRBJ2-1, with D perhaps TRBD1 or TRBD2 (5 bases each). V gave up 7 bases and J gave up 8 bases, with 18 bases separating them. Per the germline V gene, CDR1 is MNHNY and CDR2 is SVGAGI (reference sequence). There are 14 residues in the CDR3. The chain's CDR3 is CASNLGLAGHEQFF. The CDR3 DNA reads TGTGCCAGCAACCTGGGGCTAGCAGGGCATGAGCAGTTCTTC.

The CDR3 region has the DNA TGTGCCAGCAGTGAATCACGGTCGGTGATGAAGGTTGATCAGTTCTTC. It translates to CASSESRSVMKVDQFF. The chain uses TRBV25-1 and TRBJ2-1; the D is unclear. CDR3 length: 16 residues. CDR1 and CDR2 from the germline V gene are MGHDK and SYGVNS. V lost 1 base, J lost 13 bases, and 23 bases lay in between.

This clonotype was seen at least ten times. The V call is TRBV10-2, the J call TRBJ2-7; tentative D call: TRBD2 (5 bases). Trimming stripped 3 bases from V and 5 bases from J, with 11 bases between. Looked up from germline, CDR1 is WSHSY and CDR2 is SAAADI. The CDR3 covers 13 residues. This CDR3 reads CASSDHARDEQYF. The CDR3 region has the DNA TGCGCCAGCAGTGACCACGCGAGGGACGAGCAGTACTTC.

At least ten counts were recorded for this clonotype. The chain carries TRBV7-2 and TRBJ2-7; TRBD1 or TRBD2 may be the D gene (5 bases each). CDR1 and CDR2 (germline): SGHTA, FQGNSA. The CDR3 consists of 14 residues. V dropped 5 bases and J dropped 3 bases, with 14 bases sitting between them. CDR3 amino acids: CASSQGTLVYEQYF. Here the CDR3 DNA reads TGTGCCAGCAGCCAAGGGACCTTAGTCTACGAGCAGTACTTC.

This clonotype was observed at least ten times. CDR3 residues: CSGGQGDYGYTF. Here the CDR3 DNA reads TGCAGCGGGGGGCAGGGCGACTATGGCTACACCTTC. The J gene is TRBJ1-2, the V gene TRBV29-1; possibly TRBD1 for D (6 bases). CDR1 is SQVTM, CDR2 ANQGSEA, per germline. CDR3 length: 12 amino acids. V shed 7 bases and J shed 3 bases, with 12 bases lying between them. Full variable domain (rest looked up from reference TRBV29-1 and TRBJ1-2): SAVISQKPSRDICQRGTSLTIQCQVDSQVTMMFWYRQQPGQSLTLIATANQGSEATYESGFVIDKFPISRPNLTFSTLTVSNMSPEDSSIYLCSGGQGDYGYTFGSGTRLTVV.

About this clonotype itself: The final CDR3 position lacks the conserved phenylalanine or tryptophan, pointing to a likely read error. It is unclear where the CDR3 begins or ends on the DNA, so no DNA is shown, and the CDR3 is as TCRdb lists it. CDR3 region: CASSTSSRLEKLIV. V is TRBV6-6 and J is TRBJ1-4. Germline loops: CDR1 MNHNY, CDR2 SVGAGI (reference sequence). The CDR3 extends over 14 residues, inclusive of both ends.

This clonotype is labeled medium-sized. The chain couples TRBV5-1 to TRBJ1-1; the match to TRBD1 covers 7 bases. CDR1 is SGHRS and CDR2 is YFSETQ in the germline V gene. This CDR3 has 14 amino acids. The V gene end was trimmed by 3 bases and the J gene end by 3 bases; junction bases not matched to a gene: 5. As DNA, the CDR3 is TGCGCCAGCAGCTGGGCAGGGGGAGACACTGAAGCTTTCTTT. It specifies CASSWAGGDTEAFF.

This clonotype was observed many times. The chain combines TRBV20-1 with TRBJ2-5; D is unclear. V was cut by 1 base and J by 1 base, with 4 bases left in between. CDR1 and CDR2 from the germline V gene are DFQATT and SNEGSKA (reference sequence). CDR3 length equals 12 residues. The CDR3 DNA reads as TGCAGTGCTAGAGGCAGCCAAGAGACCCAGTACTTC. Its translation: CSARGSQETQYF.

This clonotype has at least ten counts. The CDR3 reads CSANSGGDTDTQYF. CDR3 DNA: TGCAGTGCTAATAGCGGGGGGGACACAGATACGCAGTATTTT. The rearrangement joins TRBV20-1 to TRBJ2-3; 11 nucleotides line up with TRBD2. This CDR3 has 14 amino acids. V was clipped by 4 bases and J by 2 bases; unmatched bases: 2. The germline gives CDR1 DFQATT, CDR2 SNEGSKA (reference sequence).

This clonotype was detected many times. CDR3: CASSPGSREVTEAFF. Here the CDR3 DNA reads TGCGCCAGCAGTCCTGGAAGCAGGGAGGTGACTGAAGCTTTCTTT. J is TRBJ1-1 and V is TRBV5-1, with a tentative D call TRBD1 (5 bases). The CDR3 loop spans 15 amino acids. Germline-derived CDR1 and CDR2 are SGHRS and YFSETQ. Trimming pared 5 bases from V and 5 bases from J, leaving 19 bases between.

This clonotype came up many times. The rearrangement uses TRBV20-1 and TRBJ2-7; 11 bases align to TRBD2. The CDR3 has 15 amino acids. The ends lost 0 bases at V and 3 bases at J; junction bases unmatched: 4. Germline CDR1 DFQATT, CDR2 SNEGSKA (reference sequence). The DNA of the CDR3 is TGCAGTGCTAGAGACGCTAGCGGGGGGTTCTACGAGCAGTACTTC. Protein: CSARDASGGFYEQYF.

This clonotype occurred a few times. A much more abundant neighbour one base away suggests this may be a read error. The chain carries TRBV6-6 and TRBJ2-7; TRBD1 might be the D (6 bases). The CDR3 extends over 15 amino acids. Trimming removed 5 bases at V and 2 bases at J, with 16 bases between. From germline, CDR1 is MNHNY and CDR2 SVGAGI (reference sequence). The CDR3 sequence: CASSPRTDGTYEQYF. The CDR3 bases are TGTGCCAGCAGTCCCAGGACAGACGGGACCTACGAGCAGTACTTC.

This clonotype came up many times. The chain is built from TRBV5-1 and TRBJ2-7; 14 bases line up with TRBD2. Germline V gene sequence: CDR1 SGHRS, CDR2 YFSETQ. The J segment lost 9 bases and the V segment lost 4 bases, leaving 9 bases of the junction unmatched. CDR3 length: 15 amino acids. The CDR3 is CASSGGLAGARGQYF. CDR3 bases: TGCGCCAGCAGCGGGGGACTAGCGGGGGCACGAGGGCAGTACTTC.

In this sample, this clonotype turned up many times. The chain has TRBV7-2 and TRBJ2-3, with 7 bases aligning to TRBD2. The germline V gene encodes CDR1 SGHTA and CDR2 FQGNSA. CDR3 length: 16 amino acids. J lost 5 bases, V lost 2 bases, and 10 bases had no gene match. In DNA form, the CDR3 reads TGTGCCAGCAGCTTAACCCGGACTAGTAGTTTAGATACGCAGTATTTT. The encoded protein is CASSLTRTSSLDTQYF.

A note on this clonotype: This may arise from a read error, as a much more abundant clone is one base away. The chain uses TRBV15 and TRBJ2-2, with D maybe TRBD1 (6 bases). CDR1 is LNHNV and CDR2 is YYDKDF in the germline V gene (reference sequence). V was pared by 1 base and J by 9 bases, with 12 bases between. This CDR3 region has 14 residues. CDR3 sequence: CATSRGQGSWELFF. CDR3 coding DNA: TGTGCCACCAGCAGAGGGCAGGGGTCCTGGGAGCTGTTTTTT.

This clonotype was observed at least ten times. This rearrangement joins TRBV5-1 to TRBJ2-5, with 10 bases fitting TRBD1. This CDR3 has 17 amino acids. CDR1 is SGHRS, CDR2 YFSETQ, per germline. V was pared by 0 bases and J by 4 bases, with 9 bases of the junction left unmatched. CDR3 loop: CASSLAGDRGLSETQYF. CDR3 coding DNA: TGCGCCAGCAGCTTGGCGGGGGACAGGGGTTTGTCAGAGACCCAGTACTTC. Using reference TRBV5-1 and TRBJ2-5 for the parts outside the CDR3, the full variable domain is KAGVTQTPRYLIKTRGQQVTLSCSPISGHRSVSWYQQTPGQGLQFLFEYFSETQRNKGNFPGRFSGRQFSNSRSEMNVSTLELGDSALYLCASSLAGDRGLSETQYFGPGTRLLVL.

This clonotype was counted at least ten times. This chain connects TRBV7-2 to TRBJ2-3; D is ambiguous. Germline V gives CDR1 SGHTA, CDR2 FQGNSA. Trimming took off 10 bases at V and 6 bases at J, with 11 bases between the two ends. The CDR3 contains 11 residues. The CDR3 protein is CATRSFDTQYF. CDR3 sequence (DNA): TGTGCCACTAGATCCTTCGATACGCAGTATTTT.